This TCR beta chain emerged from a study of T-cell memory formation after mild COVID-19. Study-wide results and caveats: Largely, contracting CD4+ clones fell within CM and EM, and contracting CD8+ clones within EMRA.

One entry per CDR3 protein, called by TCRdb with MiXCR from the 5' RACE reads. Here the sample spans under 250,000 distinct CDR3 sequences, less than 20% being singletons. This CDR3 is 17 amino acids long. From germline, CDR1 is MNHEY and CDR2 SVGEGT. V was clipped by 2 bases and J by 1 base, with 17 bases between them. This clonotype showed up just a few times. Its antigen is unknown. The clonotype was recovered from an adult woman who had mild COVID-19 (a few samples of this study predate the infection). Cell type and time point are not known. Sequences were obtained from PBMCs or a T cell subset sorted from them (not recorded which). The chain uses TRBV6-2 or TRBV6-3 and TRBJ1-1; no reliable D call. The CDR3 nucleotides read TGTGCCAGCAGTTACAATTCCCCGGGGTTCCAGAACACTGAAGCTTTCTTT. Its protein is CASSYNSPGFQNTEAFF.